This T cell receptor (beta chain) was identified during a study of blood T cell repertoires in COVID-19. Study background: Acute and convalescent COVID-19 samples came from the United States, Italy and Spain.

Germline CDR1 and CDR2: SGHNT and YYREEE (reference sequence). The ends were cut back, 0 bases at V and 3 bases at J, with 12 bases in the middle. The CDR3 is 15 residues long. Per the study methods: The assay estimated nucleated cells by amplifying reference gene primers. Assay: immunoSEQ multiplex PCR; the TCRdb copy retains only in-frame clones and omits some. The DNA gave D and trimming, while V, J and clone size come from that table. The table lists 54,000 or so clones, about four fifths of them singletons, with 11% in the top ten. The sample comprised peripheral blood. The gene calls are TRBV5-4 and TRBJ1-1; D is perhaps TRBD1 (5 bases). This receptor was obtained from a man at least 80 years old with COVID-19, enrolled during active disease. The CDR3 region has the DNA TGTGCCAGCAGCTTGGCGAATCAGGGATACACTGAAGCTTTCTTT. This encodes CASSLANQGYTEAFF.